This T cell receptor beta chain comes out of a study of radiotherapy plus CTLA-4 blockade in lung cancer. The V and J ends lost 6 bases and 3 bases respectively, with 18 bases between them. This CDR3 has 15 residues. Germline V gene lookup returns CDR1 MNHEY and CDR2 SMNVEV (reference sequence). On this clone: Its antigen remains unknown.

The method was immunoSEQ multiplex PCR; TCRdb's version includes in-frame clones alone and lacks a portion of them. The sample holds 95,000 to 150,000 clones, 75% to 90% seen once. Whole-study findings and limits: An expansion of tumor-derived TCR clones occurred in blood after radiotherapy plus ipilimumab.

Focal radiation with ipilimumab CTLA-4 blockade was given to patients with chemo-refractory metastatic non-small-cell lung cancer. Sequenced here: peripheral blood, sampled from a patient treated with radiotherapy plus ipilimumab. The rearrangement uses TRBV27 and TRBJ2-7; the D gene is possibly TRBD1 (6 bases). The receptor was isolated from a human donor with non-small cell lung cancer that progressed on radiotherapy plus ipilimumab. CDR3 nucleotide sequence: TGTGCCAGCAGCCCTCCTTATGGGGGCCGCTACGAGCAGTACTTC. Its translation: CASSPPYGGRYEQYF.